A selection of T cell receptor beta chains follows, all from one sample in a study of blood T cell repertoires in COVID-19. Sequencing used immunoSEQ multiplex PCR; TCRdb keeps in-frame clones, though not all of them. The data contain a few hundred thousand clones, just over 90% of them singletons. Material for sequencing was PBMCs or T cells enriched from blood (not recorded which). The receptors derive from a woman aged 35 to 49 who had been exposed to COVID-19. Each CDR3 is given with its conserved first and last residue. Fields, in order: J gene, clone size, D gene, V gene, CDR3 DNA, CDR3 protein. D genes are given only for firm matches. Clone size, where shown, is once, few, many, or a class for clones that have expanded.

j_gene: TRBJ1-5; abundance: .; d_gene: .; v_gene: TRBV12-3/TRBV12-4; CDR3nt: TGTGCCAGCAGTCGAGTGCAGGCACAGCCCCAGCATTTT; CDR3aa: CASSRVQAQPQHF
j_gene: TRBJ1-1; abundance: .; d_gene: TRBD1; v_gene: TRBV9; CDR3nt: TGTGCCAGCAGCTCGAGACAGGGAAAGACTGAAGCTTTCTTT; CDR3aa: CASSSRQGKTEAFF
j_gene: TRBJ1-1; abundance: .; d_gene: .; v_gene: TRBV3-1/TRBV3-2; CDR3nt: TGTGCCAGCAGCCAGACAGACATGAACACTGAAGCTTTCTTT; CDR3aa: CASSQTDMNTEAFF
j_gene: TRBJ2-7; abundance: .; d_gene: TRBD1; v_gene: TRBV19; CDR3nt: TGTGCCAGTAGTAAGGGGACAGGGGCGTGGGAGCAGTACTTC; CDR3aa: CASSKGTGAWEQYF
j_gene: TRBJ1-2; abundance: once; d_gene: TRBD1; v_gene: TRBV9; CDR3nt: TGTGCCAGCAGCCGTACAGGGGTCGGTAACTATGGCTACACCTTC; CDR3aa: CASSRTGVGNYGYTF
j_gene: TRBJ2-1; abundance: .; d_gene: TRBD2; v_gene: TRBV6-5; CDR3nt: TGTGCCAGCAAACCCGGGACTAGTTTCTTTGAGCAGTTCTTC; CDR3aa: CASKPGTSFFEQFF
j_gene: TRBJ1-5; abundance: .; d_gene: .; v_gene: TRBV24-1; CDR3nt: TGTGCCACCAGTGATTTGCTTAGGAGCGGGGAGCCCCAGCATTTT; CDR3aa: CATSDLLRSGEPQHF
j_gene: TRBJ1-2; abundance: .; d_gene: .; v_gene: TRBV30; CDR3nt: TGTGCCTGGAAATTGGGGGCGTCGTATGGCTACACCTTC; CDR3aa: CAWKLGASYGYTF
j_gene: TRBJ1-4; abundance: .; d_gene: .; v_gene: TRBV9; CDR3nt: TGTGCCAGCAGCGTAGACCCTGTGGGAGGTTTGGGTGAAAAACTGTTTTTT; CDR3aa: CASSVDPVGGLGEKLFF
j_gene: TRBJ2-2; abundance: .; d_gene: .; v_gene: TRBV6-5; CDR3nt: TGTGCCAGCAGTTATAGTTATTCCACCGGGGAGCTGTTTTTT; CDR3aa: CASSYSYSTGELFF
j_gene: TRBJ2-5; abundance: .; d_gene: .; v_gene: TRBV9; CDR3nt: TGTGCCAGCAGCGCCTACCAAGAGACCCAGTACTTC; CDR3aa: CASSAYQETQYF
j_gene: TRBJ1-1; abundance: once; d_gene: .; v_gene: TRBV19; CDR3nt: TGTGCCAGTAGTAAGGAAGGACTCCCCGGCACTGAAGCTTTCTTT; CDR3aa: CASSKEGLPGTEAFF
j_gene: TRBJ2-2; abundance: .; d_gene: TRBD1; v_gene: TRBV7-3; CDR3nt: TGTGCCAGCTCCGGGACAGGGTCCGGGGAGCTGTTTTTT; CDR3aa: CASSGTGSGELFF
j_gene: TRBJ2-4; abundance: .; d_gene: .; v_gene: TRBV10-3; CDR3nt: TGTGCCATCAGTGAGCCTTCCCGCCGGCGGAACATTCAGTACTTC; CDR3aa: CAISEPSRRRNIQYF
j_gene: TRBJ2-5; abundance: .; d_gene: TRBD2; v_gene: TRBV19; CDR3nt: TGTGCCAGTAGTAGGGAGGGCCCCCAAGAGACCCAGTACTTC; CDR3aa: CASSREGPQETQYF
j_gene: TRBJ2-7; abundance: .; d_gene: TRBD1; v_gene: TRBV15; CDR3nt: TGTGCCACCAGCAGAAAGCGTACCCGGGACAGTCGGTACGAGCAGTACTTC; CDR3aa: CATSRKRTRDSRYEQYF
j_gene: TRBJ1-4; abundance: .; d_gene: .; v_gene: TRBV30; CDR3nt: TGTGCCTGGAGCCTCGAGGGGGAGAGGCTGTTTTTT; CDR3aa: CAWSLEGERLFF
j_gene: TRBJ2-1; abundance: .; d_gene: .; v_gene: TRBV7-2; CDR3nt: TGTGCCGCCCAGGGAGGAAAGTCCTACAATGAGCAGTTCTTC; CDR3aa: CAAQGGKSYNEQFF
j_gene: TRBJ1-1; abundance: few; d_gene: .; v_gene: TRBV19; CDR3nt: TGTGCCAGTAGTATTTGGGAGGACACTGAAGCTTTCTTT; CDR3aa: CASSIWEDTEAFF
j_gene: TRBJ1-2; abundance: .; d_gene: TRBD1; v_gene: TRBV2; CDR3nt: TGTGCCAGCAGCGCAGGGGGCACCTATGGCTACACCTTC; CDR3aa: CASSAGGTYGYTF
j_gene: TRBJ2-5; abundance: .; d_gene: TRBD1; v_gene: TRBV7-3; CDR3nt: TGTGCCAGCAGCTCCCGGGGTTTTCGAGGGGGCGGCGGAGAGACCCAGTACTTC; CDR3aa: CASSSRGFRGGGGETQYF
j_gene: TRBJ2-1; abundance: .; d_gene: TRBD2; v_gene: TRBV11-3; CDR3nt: TGTGCCAGCAGCTTAGTGGCGCGGGAGAGGCATGAGCAGTTCTTC; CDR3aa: CASSLVARERHEQFF
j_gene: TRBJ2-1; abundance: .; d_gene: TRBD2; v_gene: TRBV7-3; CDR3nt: TGTGCCAGCAGCTTAAACCCCCCGGGACTAGCGGCCAATGAGCAGTTCTTC; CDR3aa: CASSLNPPGLAANEQFF
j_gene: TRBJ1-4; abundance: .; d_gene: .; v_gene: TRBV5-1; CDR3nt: TGCGCCAGCAGCTTGGGCGGGAGACACGGCGATGAAAAACTGTTTTTT; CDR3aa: CASSLGGRHGDEKLFF
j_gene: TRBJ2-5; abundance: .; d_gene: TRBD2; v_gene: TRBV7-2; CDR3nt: TGTGCCAGCAGCACCGGACTAGCTCTCGGGCAGACCCAGTACTTC; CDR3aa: CASSTGLALGQTQYF
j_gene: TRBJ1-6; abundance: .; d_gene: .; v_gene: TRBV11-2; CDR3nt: TGTGCCAGCAGCTCACAATTTACAGGTGAACCCCTCCACTTT; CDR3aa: CASSSQFTGEPLHF
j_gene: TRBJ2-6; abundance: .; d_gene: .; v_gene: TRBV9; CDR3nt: TGTGCCAGCAGCCCCTACGTTCCGGGGGCCAACGTCCTGACTTTC; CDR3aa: CASSPYVPGANVLTF
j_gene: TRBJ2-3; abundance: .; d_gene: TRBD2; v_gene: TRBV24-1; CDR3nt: TGTGCCACCAGTGATCCGTATGTGGGGGGGTATAGCACAGATACGCAGTATTTT; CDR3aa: CATSDPYVGGYSTDTQYF
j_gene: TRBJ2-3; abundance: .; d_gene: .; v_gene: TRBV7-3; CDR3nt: TGTGCCAGCAGCCTACGGAGTACCACTAGCACAGATACGCAGTATTTT; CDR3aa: CASSLRSTTSTDTQYF
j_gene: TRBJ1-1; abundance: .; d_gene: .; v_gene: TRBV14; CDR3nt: TGTGCCAGCAGCCAATATAGTACAGGGAACACTGAAGCTTTCTTT; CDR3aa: CASSQYSTGNTEAFF
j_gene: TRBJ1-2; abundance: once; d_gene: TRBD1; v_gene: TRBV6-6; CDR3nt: TGTGCCAGCAGACGACAGGGGGGAAGCAGGGGCCGTAACTATGGCTACACCTTC; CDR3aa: CASRRQGGSRGRNYGYTF
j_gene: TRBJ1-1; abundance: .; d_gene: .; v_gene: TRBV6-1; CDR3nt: TGTGCCAGCAGTGAAGCCTCTGGAGGTCCAGCTTCAGCTTTCTTT; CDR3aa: CASSEASGGPASAFF
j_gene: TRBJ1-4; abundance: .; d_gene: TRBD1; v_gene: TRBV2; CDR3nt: TGTGCCACCACGGACAGGGGGCGGGGTGAAAAACTGTTTTTT; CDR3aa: CATTDRGRGEKLFF
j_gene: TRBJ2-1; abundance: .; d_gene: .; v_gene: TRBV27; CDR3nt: TGTGCCAGCAGTTTGGGGCAGACCCACAATGAGCAGTTCTTC; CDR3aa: CASSLGQTHNEQFF
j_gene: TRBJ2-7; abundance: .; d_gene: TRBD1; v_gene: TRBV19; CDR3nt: TGTGCCAGTAGTGCCGGACAGGTCTCCTACGAGCAGTACTTC; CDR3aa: CASSAGQVSYEQYF